This T cell receptor delta chain was observed in a study of human gamma delta and Vdelta1 T cells. Overall study results and limits: Reportedly, Delta One T cells were polyclonal and broadly targeted acute myeloid leukemia.

This clone was counted only a few times. Antigen: not known. TCRdb reran clone calling via CATT on the PCR reads. The profile shows over 10,000 delta-chain clones, roughly 50% of them singletons. The V gene end was trimmed by 5 bases and the J gene end by 0 bases; junction bases not matched to a gene: 17. The CDR3 extends over 20 amino acids. CDR1 and CDR2 from the germline V gene are TSWWSYY and QGS. The TCR comes from a human donor in good health. The sample comprised Vdelta1 gamma-delta T cells from blood grown in culture (DOT cells). The gene calls are TRDV1 and TRDJ1, with 11 bases fitting TRDD3. In DNA form, the CDR3 reads TGTGCTCTTGGGTCGGGCCTTCCTAAGCACTGGGGGATAAACACCGATAAACTCATCTTT. Translated: CALGSGLPKHWGINTDKLIF.